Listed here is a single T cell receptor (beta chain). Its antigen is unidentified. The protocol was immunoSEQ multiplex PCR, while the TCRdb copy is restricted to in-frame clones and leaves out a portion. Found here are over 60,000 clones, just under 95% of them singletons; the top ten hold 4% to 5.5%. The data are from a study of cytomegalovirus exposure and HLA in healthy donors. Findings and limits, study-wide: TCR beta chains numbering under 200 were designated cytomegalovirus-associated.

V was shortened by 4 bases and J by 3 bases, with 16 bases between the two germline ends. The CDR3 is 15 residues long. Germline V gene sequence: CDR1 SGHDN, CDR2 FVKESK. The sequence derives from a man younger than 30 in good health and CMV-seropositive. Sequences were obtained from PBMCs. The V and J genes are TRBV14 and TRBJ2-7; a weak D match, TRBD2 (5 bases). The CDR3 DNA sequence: TGTGCCAGCAGCCCCGGAGGCCTGAGGGTCTACGAGCAGTACTTC. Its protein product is CASSPGGLRVYEQYF.